Shown below are 10 T cell receptor beta chains from a single sample sequenced in a study of shared clonotypes between healthy human individuals. CD8 cells regarded as naive lacked CD45RO, were positively chosen for CCR7, and omitted terminally differentiated effector memory CD45RA+ cells. Repertoires were generated with immunoSEQ multiplex PCR, while TCRdb's copy carries only in-frame clones and drops some. The sample carries some 800,000 clones, over 90% recorded once. The sequenced sample was naive CD8+ T cells sorted from blood. All receptors come from a man under 40 in good health.

The rearrangement links TRBV7-9 to TRBJ2-1; 8 nucleotides line up with TRBD2. CDR3 length: 15 residues. The germline gives CDR1 SEHNR, CDR2 FQNEAQ (reference sequence). Germline trimming cut 7 bases from V and 3 bases from J; bases unmatched to any gene: 8. CDR3 sequence: CASNFYSGIYNEQFF. The CDR3 DNA is TGTGCCAGCAACTTTTATAGCGGGATCTACAATGAGCAGTTCTTC.

The rearrangement uses TRBV7-9 and TRBJ1-1; D is ambiguous. The germline V gene has CDR1 SEHNR and CDR2 FQNEAQ (reference sequence). Trimming took off 6 bases at V and 5 bases at J, with 16 bases between the two ends. The CDR3 covers 14 residues. The CDR3 nucleotides are TGTGCCAGCAGTGCCCCGGGAGTGGAGACTGAAGCTTTCTTT. Translated, it gives CASSAPGVETEAFF. The full variable domain, in which reference TRBV7-9 and TRBJ1-1 provide the parts outside the CDR3, is DTGVSQNPRHKITKRGQNVTFRCDPISEHNRLYWYRQTLGQGPEFLTYFQNEAQLEKSRLLSDRFSAERPKGSFSTLEIQRTEQGDSAMYLCASSAPGVETEAFFGQGTRLTVV.

The chain uses TRBV6-5 and TRBJ2-5; 8 nucleotides align to TRBD1. V lost 5 bases and J lost 4; bases outside the gene matches: 3. There are 13 residues in the CDR3. Germline V CDR1 and CDR2: MNHEY, SVGAGI. The CDR3 loop reads CASSNDRGETQYF. CDR3 sequence (DNA): TGTGCCAGCAGTAATGACAGGGGAGAGACCCAGTACTTC.

CDR3 protein: CASTDGRDTDTQYF. CDR3 bases: TGTGCCAGCACGGATGGGCGGGACACAGATACGCAGTATTTT. The J gene is TRBJ2-3, the V gene TRBV27, with D possibly being TRBD2 (6 bases). The CDR3 is made up of 14 amino acids. Germline V gene sequence: CDR1 MNHEY, CDR2 SMNVEV (reference sequence). The V gene lost 7 bases and the J gene lost 2 bases, with 13 bases spanning the gap.

This chain connects TRBV29-1 to TRBJ2-7; D is possibly TRBD2 (6 bases). Trimming cost V 4 bases and J 3 bases, with 10 bases left between them. This CDR3 is built from 12 residues. The germline CDR1 and CDR2 sequences are SQVTM and ANQGSEA. The CDR3 region is CSVGSSVYEQYF. CDR3 sequence (DNA): TGCAGCGTTGGGTCTAGCGTCTACGAGCAGTACTTC.

To note about this clone: Mismatch with germline at one junction end may stem from a read error. V is TRBV6-5 and J is TRBJ1-5, with TRBD1 as a possible D gene (5 bases). The CDR3 runs to 13 residues. Germline-derived CDR1 and CDR2 are MNHEY and SVGAGI. The CDR3 DNA reads TGTGCCAGCAGCGACAGCGTCAATCGGCCCCAGCATTTT. As protein: CASSDSVNRPQHF.

V gene TRBV7-9 combines with J gene TRBJ2-7, with 12 bases fitting TRBD2. CDR1 and CDR2 (germline): SEHNR, FQNEAQ (reference sequence). The J segment lost 11 bases and the V segment lost 3 bases, leaving 11 bases of the junction unmatched. The CDR3 extends over 15 amino acids. DNA for the CDR3: TGTGCCAGCAGCTTCTCAGAGGGACTAGCGGGCGGGGAGTACTTC. This translates into CASSFSEGLAGGEYF.

This chain uses TRBV5-6 with TRBJ2-1; D not certain. CDR1 and CDR2 from the germline V gene are SGHDT and YYEEEE. CDR3 size: 13 residues. The V end lost 4 bases, the J end lost 4 bases, and 9 bases lay between the germline ends. CDR3 loop: CASSTQQYNEQFF. The CDR3 nucleotides are TGTGCCAGCAGCACACAACAGTACAATGAGCAGTTCTTC.

The J gene is TRBJ2-1, the V gene TRBV11-3; 7 nucleotides line up with TRBD2. The germline V gene has CDR1 SGHNT and CDR2 YENEEA. The CDR3 has 15 residues. V was clipped by 5 bases and J by 5 bases; unmatched bases: 9. The CDR3 region has the DNA TGTGCCAGCAGCCCCCATGCTAGCGGAAACAATGAGCAGTTCTTC. This encodes CASSPHASGNNEQFF.

Notes on this clone: Sequence at one end of the junction differs from germline and may be a read error. The CDR3 sequence: CASSSRQGAKTGELFF. DNA for the CDR3: TGTGCCAGCAGCTCGAGACAGGGGGCGAAAACCGGGGAGCTGTTTTTT. This chain uses TRBV7-2 with TRBJ2-2; TRBD1 matches 10 bases. The CDR3 sequence is 16 residues long. Germline V gene data show CDR1 as SGHTA and CDR2 as FQGNSA. Full variable domain (remainder filled in from reference TRBV7-2 and TRBJ2-2): GAGVSQSPSNKVTEKGKDVELRCDPISGHTALYWYRQSLGQGLEFLIYFQGNSAPDKSGLPSDRFSAERTGGSVSTLTIQRTQQEDSAVYLCASSSRQGAKTGELFFGEGSRLTVL.